The entry that follows covers one T cell receptor beta chain sequence. Its antigen remains unidentified. CDR3 length: 13 residues. V was clipped by 6 bases and J by 5 bases, with 13 bases between them. CDR1 is MGHDK, CDR2 SYGVNS, per germline. Assay used: immunoSEQ multiplex PCR; TCRdb lists only in-frame clones, some missing. The data hold under 150,000 clones, with about 91% observed a single time. The sample belongs to a study of T cell responses to AZD1222 COVID-19 vaccine. About the research overall: Second-dose intervals near 4 or 12 weeks were combined.

Notes on the study in general: Nearly half of unique spike-specific TCRs reportedly avoided B.1.351 and B.1.1.7 mutated regions. Seropositive status at baseline applied to only five to seven AZD1222 recipients. Females outnumbered males among donors, who were mostly white British; clonal diversity was possibly underestimated.

The specimen comprised peripheral blood, sampled on day 0 of AZD1222 vaccination. The chain links TRBV25-1 to TRBJ1-1, with D maybe TRBD1 (5 bases). This clonotype was sampled from an adult in good health. The CDR3 bases are TGTGCCAGCAGCGGGTCAGGGAGGACTGAAGCTTTCTTT. Translating it yields CASSGSGRTEAFF.